This TCR beta chain was sequenced during a study of cytomegalovirus exposure and HLA in healthy donors (dated by TCRdb to about 2017). Regarding the research as a whole: In an earlier analysis of 450 to 750 of the donors, about 270 Gb of sequence data and some 100 million unique TCR beta sequences from about 190 million T cells were reported. A later analysis re-analyzed previously published TCR beta repertoires from roughly 690 donors and added high-resolution HLA genotyping to study TCR occurrence patterns. The study used immunosequencing to profile the T cell repertoires of some 600 subjects and linked those repertoires to cytomegalovirus serostatus. Because of strong linkage in the cohort, five DR-DQ haplotypes were treated as single units for association and clustering. Donor age, sex, ethnicity and CMV serostatus were compiled together with the repertoire data. An early release covering roughly 640 HLA-typed donors comprised roughly 300 gigabases of sequencing data and tens of millions of unique TCR sequences. Among some 400 genotyped donors of the cohort, an average of approximately 220,000 unique TCR beta nucleotide sequences was sequenced per donor, of which about 18% were non-productive. An earlier analysis of approximately 500 of the donors applied high-throughput TCR beta sequencing to assess whether each TCR beta V gene segment acted as functional or pseudogenic. A later genetic analysis used genome-wide SNP genotypes for about 55% of the 666 donors, treating that subset as a discovery cohort. Rather than drawing on any new phenotypic data, the later analysis identified candidate immune exposures from TCR beta sequences and the way those sequences occurred across donors. To predict cytomegalovirus infection status, the study brought together high-throughput TCR immunosequencing, statistical association of individual TCRs with disease status, and machine learning. The number of donors typed differed by locus, with roughly 620-640 for A, B, C, DRB1 and DQB1, around 500 for DQA1, under 610 for DPA1, and over 400 for DPB1. The study was designed to test whether signatures of past pathogen exposure could be identified by cataloging public T cell receptors. Besides the first cohort of some 670 subjects, a separate validation cohort made up of 120 different subjects was used. Every repertoire in the discovery cohort had been generated on one and the same sequencing platform. Of the roughly 430 genotyped donors, 65% to 90% fell in the genetic ancestry cluster associated with self-reported Caucasian donors. Class I and class II HLA loci were covered by the typing at four-digit resolution. Study-level results and caveats: In a later analysis, several top co-occurrence clusters were reported to appear linked to parvovirus B19, influenza, CMV and Epstein-Barr virus. Most TCR sequences were seen in very few donors, while some public TCRs were found in many individuals. The classifier was reported to diagnose cytomegalovirus status with high specificity and sensitivity in both the original cohort and the validation cohort. Some IMGT-functional V segments, including TRBV6-2 and TRBV6-3, could not be distinguished by the 87-base-pair reads and were therefore excluded. Strong co-occurrence of HLA alleles, especially DR and DQ, made assigning TCR associations to individual alleles difficult. The earlier analysis of about 600 of the donors excluded 15 to 20 rarely observed V segments, including chromosome 9 orphons, because counts were too low. HLA typing was unavailable for some donors at each locus, so association tests used only the typed subset. In a later analysis, HLA-associated TCR beta chains showed more clonal expansion and lower generation probabilities than non-associated chains that were equally common. A further reported finding was that TCR beta sequences accurately predicted the HLA-A and HLA-B alleles for most subjects in the first cohort. A later analysis found that most CMV-associated TCR beta chains appeared HLA-restricted, with HLA associations seemingly driven largely by CMV exposure. A later analysis associated about 18,000 TCR beta sequences with specific HLA alleles at a false discovery rate of 0.05. This cohort had only TCR beta chains sequenced, and the lack of alpha or paired-chain data limited which features could be detected. Roughly uniform sequencing depth across donors was assumed in presence/absence analyses, although this assumption may not hold. For the cohort, immune exposure information was limited to CMV serostatus. In vitro tests confirmed that three of the cytomegalovirus-associated TCR beta chains recognize cytomegalovirus antigens. The study gave a list of under 200 TCR beta chains associated with cytomegalovirus. Compared with the approximately 710-donor mean, donors in an Asian-associated ancestry cluster had fewer N-insertions in productive TCRs, according to a later genetic analysis. According to the authors, the approach could potentially be generalized to other disease states and immunological phenotypes. According to a later analysis, TCR association rates differed among HLA loci, with DRB1 alleles showing the most associated TCRs and HLA-C alleles showing the fewest. Broadly in line with IMGT annotations, most TCR beta V segments showed up in productive rearrangements about 87% or about 30% of the time in an earlier analysis of 450 to 600 of the donors. A cluster of highly shared sequence variants was judged likely to represent a technical artifact of the sequencing pipeline. V-gene and J-gene trimming of TCR beta chains was associated with a missense DCLRE1C variant in a later genetic analysis, and the association was replicated in an independent cohort. Correlated functional status among segregating V segments might be attributable to linkage disequilibrium, but an unknown experimental factor could not be ruled out.

Including the terminal cysteine and phenylalanine, the CDR3 comprises 11 residues. This entry keeps only the CDR3 DNA: 33 bases, framed from base 1. CDR1 and CDR2 (LNHNV, YYDKDF) derive from the germline V gene (reference sequence). The germline ends are 7 bases apart after V is trimmed by 7 bases and J by 6 bases. This clone was seen only a few times. It has no known antigen specificity. Base qualities are not at hand, and no much larger clone is one base apart. Library construction relied on the immunoSEQ multiplex PCR assay. For the multiplex PCR, a mixture combining 60 forward primers for TCR Vbeta segments and 13 reverse primers for TCR Jbeta segments was used. A multiplex PCR assay on genomic DNA amplified the CDR3 region of rearranged TCR beta genes. Amplified TCR beta libraries were sequenced as 87-base-pair reads on the Illumina HiSeq System. Concerning the study's data processing: A later analysis tallied around 80 million unique TCR beta chains across the 666 repertoires, and approximately 9.9 million of those chains were shared by two or more donors. Raw reads were error-corrected and collapsed into unique sequences with a nearest-neighbor algorithm that merged closely related sequences to remove PCR and sequencing errors. V, D and J gene segments were assigned by aligning CDR3 sequences to IMGT reference sequences. For a sequence to be retained, at least a six-nucleotide match to both a V gene segment and a J gene segment was required. Rearrangements were classified as productive when the CDR3 lacked stop codons and remained in frame with V and J, and all other rearrangements were classified as non-productive. Following IMGT convention, CDR3 was defined as the stretch from the second conserved V-encoded cysteine to the conserved J-encoded phenylalanine. In an earlier analysis of 587 of the donors, sequences lacking an unambiguous match to a single V gene segment were excluded. An earlier analysis of 500 to 700 of the donors classified V segments as functional when productive rearrangements were above 56.7% and as segregating when the standard deviation between donors was above 5%. A statistical classification framework was built for diagnosing cytomegalovirus status from the catalog of TCR beta chain sequences. V and J gene assignment, in a later analysis, came from comparing TCR nucleotide sequences with IMGT/GENE-DB human TR gene sequences. A later analysis assigned CDR3 sequences and most-parsimonious VDJ recombination scenarios with the TCRdist pipeline. In a later analysis, every TCR beta chain was defined by the combination of its CDR3 amino acid sequence and its V-gene family, and reads without a unique V-gene family were dropped. In a later analysis, approximately 590 highly shared, low-generation-probability nucleotide sequences were removed to address suspected cross-contamination and a sequencing artifact. A later analysis calculated a clonal expansion index for each public chain from normalized within-repertoire ranks of inferred template counts. In a later analysis, generation probabilities were computed using a VDJ recombination model fitted to out-of-frame rearrangements, and the results were checked against IGoR. Hypergeometric tests were used in a later analysis to score TCR-TCR, TCR-HLA and TCR-CMV co-occurrence, with a repertoire-size bias correction applied to the TCR pairs. False discovery rates were estimated in a later analysis by permuting HLA or CMV assignments 20 times. In a later analysis, co-occurring TCRs were grouped using DBSCAN, with TCRdist sequence similarity added in when clustering inside HLA-allele-positive subsets. Co-occurrence clustering excluded repertoires with fewer than 30,000 or more than 120,000 public chains, plus five with anomalous nucleotide sharing. What TCRdb holds here is the immuneACCESS table cut down to in-frame rearrangements. Part of the clones is not present; checked against another copy, under half of the missing clones reflect an unresolved V gene, and the others are unexplained. That table supplies the V and J calls and clone size; D and trimming were determined from the DNA. The sample table records 35,000 to 45,000 clones; roughly three quarters of these occur just once. The top ten constitute about 7% of the sample.

The cohort was made up of approximately 700 healthy bone marrow donors. Cohort members were all nominally healthy when sampled, although unrecorded immune exposures were likely present. The donor was CMV seronegative and was included in the group of a few hundred seronegative cohort members. Each donor provided a peripheral blood sample, and peripheral blood mononuclear cells were used for TCR beta sequencing. The Qiagen DNeasy Blood Extraction Kit was used to extract genomic DNA from the blood cell samples. Sequencing used PBMCs. The rearrangement joined TRBV15 to TRBJ2-1; D gene: possibly TRBD1, on 5 matching bases. The sequence was obtained from a man aged 25-45 years in good health and CMV-seronegative. The CDR3 protein is CATTQGNEQFF. The nucleotide sequence reads TGTGCCACCACTCAGGGCAATGAGCAGTTCTTC.